Following are 18 T cell receptor beta chains from one sample sequenced in a study of cytomegalovirus exposure and HLA in healthy donors. Primers: 60 Vbeta forward and 13 Jbeta reverse. TCRdb's copy holds only in-frame clones and misses some; the assay was immunoSEQ multiplex PCR. This repertoire shows about 140,000 clones, 70% to 80% found once; its top ten account for about 2.2%. Sample: PBMCs. The receptors were sampled from a woman aged 18-29 years in good health and CMV-seropositive.

Turning to this clone: One end of the junction varies from germline; a read error may be responsible. V usage is TRBV10-1 and J usage is TRBJ1-1; 7 positions agree with TRBD1. The germline CDR1 and CDR2 sequences are WNHNN and SYGVQD (reference sequence). This CDR3 region has 13 residues. CDR3 sequence: CASSESGGRERSF. As DNA, the CDR3 is TGCGCCAGCAGTGAGTCAGGGGGCCGCGAACGGAGCTTT.

The CDR3 bases are TGTGCCTGGAGTGTACACGGGGGGCTGGGTACGCAGTATTTT. Its translation: CAWSVHGGLGTQYF. The V call is TRBV30, the J call TRBJ2-3; D is possibly TRBD2 (7 bases). The CDR3 extends over 14 amino acids. The germline V and J ends were trimmed by 0 bases and 8 bases, with 15 bases remaining between them. CDR1 is GTSNPN and CDR2 is SVGIG in the germline V gene (reference sequence).

V gene TRBV13 combines with J gene TRBJ1-1; 8 nucleotides align to TRBD1. CDR3 length: 15 residues. J lost 2 bases, V lost 5 bases, and 7 bases had no gene match. Germline V gives CDR1 PRHDT, CDR2 FYEKMQ (reference sequence). CDR3 nucleotides: TGTGCCAGCAGCCCGGAGACAGGGGTTAACACTGAAGCTTTCTTT. It codes for CASSPETGVNTEAFF. Combining the CDR3 with reference TRBV13 and TRBJ1-1 gives the whole variable domain AAGVIQSPRHLIKEKRETATLKCYPIPRHDTVYWYQQGPGQDPQFLISFYEKMQSDKGSIPDRFSAQQFSDYHSELNMSSLELGDSALYFCASSPETGVNTEAFFGQGTRLTVV.

The genes are TRBV7-2 and TRBJ1-2, with 8 nucleotides matching TRBD1. From germline, CDR1 is SGHTA and CDR2 FQGNSA. This CDR3 is 14 amino acids long. The V and J ends lost 5 bases and 5 bases, in that order; junction bases with no gene match: 7. This chain's CDR3 is CASSVTGTGYGYTF. CDR3 in DNA: TGTGCCAGCAGCGTAACCGGGACAGGATATGGCTACACCTTC.

J is TRBJ1-1 and V is TRBV6-5; tentative D call: TRBD1 (5 bases). CDR3 length: 13 residues. Trimming pared 5 bases from V and 4 bases from J, leaving 11 bases between. CDR1 MNHEY and CDR2 SVGAGI come from the germline V gene. The CDR3 nucleotides are TGTGCCAGCAGTAAGACAGAAGCCACTGAAGCTTTCTTT. This encodes CASSKTEATEAFF.

The CDR3 loop is CAIAGTGRIEQYF. The CDR3 DNA reads TGTGCCATCGCCGGGACAGGCAGAATCGAGCAGTACTTC. This sequence joins TRBV10-3 and TRBJ2-7; 8 nucleotides agree with TRBD1. CDR1 is ENHRY and CDR2 is SYGVKD in the germline V gene. Losses at the gene ends were 8 bases for V and 6 bases for J; bases not matched to a gene: 9. This CDR3 comprises 13 residues.

The chain is built from TRBV6-1 and TRBJ1-1, with 8 nucleotides matching TRBD1. CDR1 is MNHNS, CDR2 SASEGT, per germline. V was clipped by 6 bases and J by 6 bases; unmatched bases: 9. This CDR3 region has 14 residues. For the CDR3, the DNA is TGTGCCAGCAGACTACACAGGGGGAAACCTGAAGCTTTCTTT. It is translated as CASRLHRGKPEAFF.

The chain has TRBV15 and TRBJ1-4, with a weak D call TRBD1 (5 bases). V was trimmed by 0 bases and J by 7 bases, leaving 15 bases between them. There are 16 residues in the CDR3. Germline CDR1 and CDR2: LNHNV and YYDKDF (reference sequence). The CDR3 reads CATSRDRARVTEKLFF. CDR3 nucleotide sequence: TGTGCCACCAGCAGAGATCGGGCCAGGGTAACTGAAAAACTGTTTTTT.

The V call is TRBV29-1, the J call TRBJ2-7; 8 bases align to TRBD2. This CDR3 has 13 residues. CDR1 SQVTM and CDR2 ANQGSEA come from the germline V gene. Trimming removed 4 bases from V and 2 bases from J; junction bases left unmatched: 4. In DNA, the CDR3 is TGCAGCGTTGGTACTAGCGGCACCTACGAGCAGTACTTC. It translates to CSVGTSGTYEQYF.

This chain connects TRBV5-1 to TRBJ2-3, with 14 positions matching TRBD2. This CDR3 has 15 amino acids. CDR1 and CDR2 from the germline V gene are SGHRS and YFSETQ. V gave up 10 bases and J gave up 3 bases; unmatched junction bases: 7. The CDR3 loop is CAGKGLAGVTDTQYF. DNA of the CDR3: TGCGCCGGAAAGGGACTAGCGGGGGTTACAGATACGCAGTATTTT.

This clone was recorded only once. The J gene is TRBJ1-6, the V gene TRBV20-1, with D possibly matching TRBD1 (5 bases). Looked up from germline, CDR1 is DFQATT and CDR2 is SNEGSKA (reference sequence). The V end was cut by 3 bases, the J end by 16 bases, with 13 bases between. This CDR3 region has 11 residues. The CDR3 sequence is CSASPGTVLHF. In DNA form, the CDR3 reads TGCAGTGCTAGCCCAGGGACTGTTCTCCACTTT.

V is TRBV4-2 and J is TRBJ1-6; weak D call: TRBD1 (6 bases). V was cut by 2 bases and J by 10 bases, with 12 bases left in between. Germline V gene data show CDR1 as LGHNA and CDR2 as YNFKEQ. The CDR3 is made up of 14 amino acids. CDR3 DNA: TGTGCCAGCAGCCAATCCAGGGGTTTATCACCCCTCCACTTT. Amino acids: CASSQSRGLSPLHF.

The chain links TRBV5-1 to TRBJ2-1; TRBD2 aligns across 8 bases. The CDR3 runs 15 residues. Trimming removed 4 bases from V and 1 base from J; junction bases left unmatched: 4. Per germline, CDR1 SGHRS and CDR2 YFSETQ. The CDR3, as DNA: TGCGCCAGCAGCCCGGCTAGCGGGTCCTACAATGAGCAGTTCTTC. Translation: CASSPASGSYNEQFF.

The table lists this clone with a few counts. This chain connects TRBV19 to TRBJ2-2; 11 bases fit TRBD2. Germline values: CDR1 LNHDA, CDR2 SQIVND (reference sequence). The CDR3 runs to 18 residues. V lost 7 bases and J lost 2; bases outside the gene matches: 12. CDR3 residues: CASKKGASGGSNTGELFF. The CDR3 bases are TGTGCCAGTAAAAAGGGGGCTAGCGGGGGGTCAAACACCGGGGAGCTGTTTTTT. Complete variable domain (other parts from reference TRBV19 and TRBJ2-2): DGGITQSPKYLFRKEGQNVTLSCEQNLNHDAMYWYRQDPGQGLRLIYYSQIVNDFQKGDIAEGYSVSREKKESFPLTVTSAQKNPTAFYLCASKKGASGGSNTGELFFGEGSRLTVL.

Comment on this clone: At the DNA level, this CDR3 is encoded by other sequences in the same sample as well. In DNA form, the CDR3 reads TGTGCCACCAGCAGAGATCCGGGTAGCTCCTACGAGCAGTACTTC. Protein product: CATSRDPGSSYEQYF. The rearrangement links TRBV15 to TRBJ2-7; no reliable D call. Germline assignment: CDR1 LNHNV and CDR2 YYDKDF (reference sequence). Trimming left V 0 bases short and J 0 bases short, with 9 bases between. The CDR3 runs 15 residues.

CDR3 in DNA: TGTGCAATACCGCGACAGGGGAACACTGAAGCTTTCTTT. This codes for CAIPRQGNTEAFF. This chain uses TRBV6-1 with TRBJ1-1, with TRBD1 identical over 7 bases. CDR3 length: 13 amino acids. The germline CDR1 and CDR2 sequences are MNHNS and SASEGT.

The chain couples TRBV7-2 to TRBJ1-1; TRBD1 might be the D (5 bases). Between the trimmed V and J ends, which lost 2 bases and 1 base, there was a span of 17 bases. Germline V gene lookup returns CDR1 SGHTA and CDR2 FQGNSA. This CDR3 region has 17 residues. The CDR3 loop is CASSLTSAGRGNTEAFF. In DNA form, the CDR3 reads TGTGCCAGCAGCTTAACATCGGCAGGGCGGGGGAACACTGAAGCTTTCTTT.

In its sample, this clone was seen a few times. The chain recombines TRBV18 with TRBJ1-1; perhaps TRBD1 as D (5 bases). Looked up from germline, CDR1 is KGHSH and CDR2 is LQKENI. CDR3 size: 14 residues. The V gene lost 2 bases and the J gene lost 1 base, with 8 bases spanning the gap. CDR3 amino acids: CASSPDSPNTEAFF. Written as DNA, the CDR3 is TGTGCCAGCTCACCAGACAGTCCGAACACTGAAGCTTTCTTT.